This T cell receptor (beta chain) was found in a study of T cell changes during pregnancy in multiple sclerosis. This clone has only one observation. Sequenced by immunoSEQ multiplex PCR; TCRdb stores in-frame clones only, minus some. The data hold about 38,000 clones, with 80% to 95% observed a single time. The V gene lost 4 bases and the J gene lost 0 bases, with 10 bases spanning the gap. Germline assignment: CDR1 SNHLY and CDR2 FYNNEI. This CDR3 region has 15 residues. This sequence joins TRBV2 and TRBJ1-5; D unresolved. The receptor was isolated from a female donor in good health, enrolled as a control in a pregnancy study. This sample comprised CD4+ T cells from peripheral blood mononuclear cells, obtained after pregnancy. CDR3 amino acids: CASSGAGRSNQPQHF. CDR3 nucleotide sequence: TGTGCCAGCAGTGGGGCAGGTCGTAGCAATCAGCCCCAGCATTTT.